A single sample is the source of the 20 T cell receptor beta chains below, sequenced in a study of control samples from healthy donors and cancer patients. Libraries were prepared by immunoSEQ multiplex PCR; TCRdb keeps only in-frame clonotypes and omits some of them. The sample has about 150,000 clones, roughly 94% seen once; the top ten hold around 6.1%. The sample taken for sequencing was blood. These receptor sequences come from a man in his forties in good health.

This clone was observed once. V usage is TRBV19 and J usage is TRBJ2-3; D may match TRBD1 or TRBD2 (6 bases each). Between the trimmed V and J ends, which lost 7 bases and 4 bases, there was a span of 18 bases. Germline CDR1 is LNHDA and CDR2 is SQIVND (reference sequence). The CDR3 has 15 amino acids. Written as DNA, the CDR3 is TGTGCCAGTATCAAACCCGGAGGGGGAGCAGATACGCAGTATTTT. Protein sequence: CASIKPGGGADTQYF.

The V call is TRBV10-2, the J call TRBJ1-5; a weak D match, TRBD1 (6 bases). Trimming removed 0 bases at V and 9 bases at J, with 18 bases between. There are 16 residues in the CDR3. Germline V lookup: CDR1 WSHSY, CDR2 SAAADI. The CDR3: CASSESPQGPWWPQHF. CDR3 DNA sequence: TGCGCCAGCAGTGAGTCCCCACAGGGCCCTTGGTGGCCCCAGCATTTT.

The rearrangement joins TRBV28 to TRBJ1-6; D gene uncertain. The V end was cut by 6 bases, the J end by 6 bases, with 15 bases between. The CDR3 has 15 residues. Germline values: CDR1 MDHEN, CDR2 SYDVKM. CDR3 region: CASSPPAFPNSPLHF. As DNA, the CDR3 is TGTGCCAGCAGCCCCCCGGCATTCCCTAATTCACCCCTCCACTTT.

The chain is built from TRBV12-1 and TRBJ2-3; the D call in the table, TRBD1, was not verified against the DNA. TRBV12-1 represents a pseudogene. The CDR3 sequence is 15 residues long. CDR3 nucleotide sequence: TGTGCCAGCAGCCTGACAGGGGCTAGCACAGATACGCAGTATTTT. Encoded protein: CASSLTGASTDTQYF.

CDR3 nucleotides: TGTGCCAGCAGCCCGCTTGGACAGGGGAGGGCCGGGGAGCTGTTTTTT. It yields the protein CASSPLGQGRAGELFF. This chain links TRBV7-2 with TRBJ2-2, with 9 bases lining up with TRBD1. The V segment lost 5 bases and the J segment 6 bases; nucleotides outside the gene matches: 10. This CDR3 contains 16 residues. Germline V gene data show CDR1 as SGHTA and CDR2 as FQGNSA. Together with reference TRBV7-2 and TRBJ2-2, the CDR3 gives the full variable domain: GAGVSQSPSNKVTEKGKDVELRCDPISGHTALYWYRQSLGQGLEFLIYFQGNSAPDKSGLPSDRFSAERTGGSVSTLTIQRTQQEDSAVYLCASSPLGQGRAGELFFGEGSRLTVL.

This sequence joins TRBV28 and TRBJ2-5; D is perhaps TRBD1 (5 bases). The germline V gene encodes CDR1 MDHEN and CDR2 SYDVKM. The CDR3 is 13 residues long. Trimming cost V 6 bases and J 5 bases, with 13 bases left between them. In DNA, the CDR3 is TGTGCCAGCAGCCTAACCCAGGGCGAGACCCAGTACTTC. Translated, it gives CASSLTQGETQYF.

This clone has just one count. This chain connects TRBV4-1 to TRBJ2-1; 12 nucleotides match TRBD2. The CDR3 runs to 15 residues. The V and J ends lost 4 bases and 4 bases, in that order; junction bases with no gene match: 2. The germline V gene has CDR1 MGHRA and CDR2 YSYEKL. The CDR3: CASSRTSGEYNEQFF. The CDR3 nucleotides are TGCGCCAGCAGCCGGACTAGCGGGGAGTACAATGAGCAGTTCTTC.

V is TRBV19 and J is TRBJ1-2, with a tentative D call TRBD1 (6 bases). Per germline, CDR1 LNHDA and CDR2 SQIVND (reference sequence). The CDR3 has 15 residues. V lost 0 bases to trimming and J lost 4 bases, with 12 bases between them. The DNA of the CDR3 is TGTGCCAGTAGTATAGATTACAGGGTGAGCTATGGCTACACCTTC. This gives the protein CASSIDYRVSYGYTF.

The rearrangement joins TRBV6-5 to TRBJ1-1, with D possibly being TRBD1 (6 bases). The CDR3 contains 14 residues. Germline V gives CDR1 MNHEY, CDR2 SVGAGI. Trimming stripped 4 bases from V and 1 base from J, with 10 bases between. CDR3 sequence: CASSSLTGNTEAFF. CDR3 nucleotides: TGTGCCAGCAGTTCCTTGACAGGGAACACTGAAGCTTTCTTT.

The chain has TRBV4-3 and TRBJ2-1; D possibly corresponds to TRBD2 (6 bases). Trimming removed 3 bases from V and 4 bases from J, with 19 bases in between. CDR1 is LGHNA, CDR2 YSLEER, per germline. The CDR3 consists of 17 residues. The DNA for the CDR3 is TGCGCCAGCAGCCAGAGAACCGGGGGTGGAGTGTACAATGAGCAGTTCTTC. This sequence encodes CASSQRTGGGVYNEQFF.

DNA of the CDR3: TGTGCCAGCAGCTTAAGTGTAGGGAGCTCCTATAATTCACCCCTCCACTTT. As protein: CASSLSVGSSYNSPLHF. The V call is TRBV7-9, the J call TRBJ1-6; D ambiguous. Trimming stripped 2 bases from V and 0 bases from J, with 11 bases between. CDR3 length equals 17 residues. In germline, CDR1 is SEHNR, CDR2 FQNEAQ (reference sequence).

CDR3 amino acids: CASSLDVGDTQYF. The CDR3, as DNA: TGTGCCAGCAGCTTGGATGTTGGGGATACGCAGTATTTT. This sequence joins TRBV5-5 and TRBJ2-3; D remains ambiguous. The germline V and J ends were trimmed by 0 bases and 6 bases, with 8 bases remaining between them. This CDR3 region has 13 residues. Germline V gene data show CDR1 as SGHKS and CDR2 as YYEKEE (reference sequence).

This sequence joins TRBV4-3 and TRBJ2-1; 10 nucleotides line up with TRBD2. V lost 0 bases to trimming and J lost 3 bases; unmatched junction nucleotides: 5. This CDR3 region has 17 residues. Germline V gives CDR1 LGHNA, CDR2 YSLEER. This CDR3 is CASSQDRSSGGYNEQFF. The CDR3 DNA sequence: TGCGCCAGCAGCCAAGATAGATCTAGCGGGGGCTACAATGAGCAGTTCTTC.

This rearrangement joins TRBV6-5 to TRBJ1-6; 8 nucleotides line up with TRBD1. V shed 6 bases and J 6 bases; nucleotides not matched to a gene: 7. The CDR3 totals 15 residues. CDR1 is MNHEY, CDR2 SVGAGI, per germline. The CDR3 reads CASSADRGGNSPLHF. The CDR3 region has the DNA TGTGCCAGCAGCGCCGACAGGGGCGGTAATTCACCCCTCCACTTT.

The rearrangement links TRBV5-1 to TRBJ1-1, with D perhaps TRBD1 (6 bases). V was cut by 5 bases and J by 3 bases, with 11 bases left in between. Germline lookup yields CDR1 SGHRS and CDR2 YFSETQ. This CDR3 is 13 amino acids long. CDR3 loop: CASRLQGHTEAFF. CDR3 sequence (DNA): TGCGCCAGCAGGCTACAGGGTCACACTGAAGCTTTCTTT.

The chain employs TRBV10-3 and TRBJ2-7; D ambiguous. V gave up 6 bases and J gave up 3 bases, with 12 bases separating them. The CDR3 is 13 amino acids. Looked up from germline, CDR1 is ENHRY and CDR2 is SYGVKD. The CDR3 spells CAISMADVYEQYF. The DNA of the CDR3 is TGTGCCATCAGCATGGCTGACGTCTACGAGCAGTACTTC.

The J gene is TRBJ2-3, the V gene TRBV6-4; 12 bases align to TRBD2. The trim removed 6 bases at V and 4 bases at J, leaving 8 bases unmatched. CDR1 and CDR2 (germline): MRHNA, SNTAGT. This CDR3 is 16 amino acids long. The CDR3 DNA reads as TGTGCCAGCAGCCTCCTGCCTAGCGGGGGGGCAGATACGCAGTATTTT. It specifies CASSLLPSGGADTQYF.

V and J are TRBV27 and TRBJ1-5; TRBD1 is a possible D gene (5 bases). Germline values: CDR1 MNHEY, CDR2 SMNVEV (reference sequence). Trimming took 3 bases from V and 4 from J, leaving 7 bases between them. This CDR3 comprises 13 residues. CDR3 bases: TGTGCCAGCAGTTTGGCAGGGAATCAGCCCCAGCATTTT. Translated, it gives CASSLAGNQPQHF.

About this clone itself: The same CDR3 also results from other DNA sequences found in this sample. The rearrangement links TRBV5-1 to TRBJ1-1; possible D gene TRBD1, 6 bases. The V and J ends lost 4 bases and 1 base respectively, with 17 bases between them. CDR1 and CDR2 (germline): SGHRS, YFSETQ. This CDR3 is 16 amino acids long. The CDR3 DNA is TGCGCCAGCAGCCTCCGGCAAGGAGGGGGGAACACTGAAGCTTTCTTT. It translates to CASSLRQGGGNTEAFF. Full variable domain (remainder filled in from reference TRBV5-1 and TRBJ1-1): KAGVTQTPRYLIKTRGQQVTLSCSPISGHRSVSWYQQTPGQGLQFLFEYFSETQRNKGNFPGRFSGRQFSNSRSEMNVSTLELGDSALYLCASSLRQGGGNTEAFFGQGTRLTVV.

The chain combines TRBV19 with TRBJ1-2; D unresolved. The V gene's germline CDR1 is LNHDA and CDR2 SQIVND (reference sequence). The CDR3 extends over 13 amino acids. The ends were cut back, 2 bases at V and 3 bases at J, with 7 bases in the middle. CDR3 nucleotides: TGTGCCAGTAGTATATCGGCGGACTATGGCTACACCTTC. Translating gives CASSISADYGYTF.